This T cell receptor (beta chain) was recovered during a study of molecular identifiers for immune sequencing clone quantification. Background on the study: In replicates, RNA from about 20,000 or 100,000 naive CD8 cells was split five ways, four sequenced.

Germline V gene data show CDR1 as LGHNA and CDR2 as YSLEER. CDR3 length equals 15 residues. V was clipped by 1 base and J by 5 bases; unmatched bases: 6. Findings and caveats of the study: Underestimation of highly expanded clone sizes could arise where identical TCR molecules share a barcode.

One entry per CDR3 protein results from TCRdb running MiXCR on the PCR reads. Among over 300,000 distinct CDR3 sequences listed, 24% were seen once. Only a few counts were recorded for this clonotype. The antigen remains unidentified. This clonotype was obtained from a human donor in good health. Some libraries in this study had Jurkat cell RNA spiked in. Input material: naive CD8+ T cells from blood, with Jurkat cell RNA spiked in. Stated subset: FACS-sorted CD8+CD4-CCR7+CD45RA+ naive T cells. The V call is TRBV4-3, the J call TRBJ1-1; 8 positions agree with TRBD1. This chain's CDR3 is CASSQAGTGQTEAFF. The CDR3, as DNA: TGCGCCAGCAGCCAAGCTGGGACAGGTCAAACTGAAGCTTTCTTT.